The TCR beta chain under discussion was sequenced for a study of post-analysis software for immune sequencing data. The study, taken as a whole, reports: The five TRBV segments detected at higher frequency in patients than in controls included TRBV5-6, TRBV5-1 and TRBV20-1. Samples prepared in the same batch strongly co-clustered by F measure.

This clonotype has more than one count but fewer than ten. Its antigen is unidentified. Unique molecular identifiers were carried by the TCR beta cDNA libraries. It was from roughly 0.93 to 9.6 million T cells that about half a million cDNA molecules came. One entry per CDR3 protein results from TCRdb running MiXCR on the PCR reads. The sample yields around 700,000 distinct CDR3 sequences, about 60% seen once. Losses at the gene ends were 4 bases for V and 0 bases for J; bases not matched to a gene: 5. The CDR3 consists of 16 residues. The rearrangement links TRBV12-3 or TRBV12-4 to TRBJ2-1, with 8 bases aligning to TRBD1. This receptor was identified in a girl aged 2-15 years with multiple sclerosis. Sequencing was done on a sample of blood. The CDR3 DNA sequence: TGTGCCAGCAGTTCGACGACAGGGGCCTCCTACAATGAGCAGTTCTTC. This translates into CASSSTTGASYNEQFF.